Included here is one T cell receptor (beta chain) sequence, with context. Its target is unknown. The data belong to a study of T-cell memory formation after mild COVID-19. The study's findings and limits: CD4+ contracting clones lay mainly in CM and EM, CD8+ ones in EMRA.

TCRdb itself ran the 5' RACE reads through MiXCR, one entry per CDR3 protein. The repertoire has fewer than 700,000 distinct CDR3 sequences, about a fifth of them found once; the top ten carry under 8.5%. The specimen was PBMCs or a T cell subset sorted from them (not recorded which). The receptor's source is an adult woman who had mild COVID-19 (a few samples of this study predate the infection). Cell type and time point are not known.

The CDR3 here is CASSDGLFGGNTIYF. In DNA, the CDR3 is TGTGCCAGCAGCGACGGGCTATTTGGGGGAAACACCATATATTTT. V usage is TRBV5-5 and J usage is TRBJ1-3; D is ambiguous. The length of the CDR3 is 15 residues. The germline V gene has CDR1 SGHKS and CDR2 YYEKEE (reference sequence). Trimming pared 4 bases from V and 4 bases from J, leaving 15 bases between. Looking up the rest from reference TRBV5-5 and TRBJ1-3 gives the full variable domain: DAGVTQSPTHLIKTRGQQVTLRCSPISGHKSVSWYQQVLGQGPQFIFQYYEKEERGRGNFPDRFSARQFPNYSSELNVNALLLGDSALYLCASSDGLFGGNTIYFGEGSWLTVV.